This T cell receptor beta chain was sequenced in a study of T cells in Graves' hyperthyroidism and ophthalmopathy. This clonotype appeared a few times. This CDR3 has 14 residues. V dropped 2 bases and J dropped 5 bases, with 12 bases sitting between them. Germline assignment: CDR1 LNHDA and CDR2 SQIVND (reference sequence). TCR beta CDR3 regions were amplified from RNA transcripts. The primer set for the first-round RT-PCR of the TCR CDR3 was HTBI. TCRdb passed the multiplex PCR reads through MiXCR, listing each CDR3 protein once. Counted here are about 610,000 distinct CDR3 sequences, approximately 16% occurring once; the ten biggest clones make up roughly 3.5%. Ophthalmopathy patients had moderate-to-severe active disease, CAS ≥3, NOSPECS ≥4, and disease duration under 3 months.

V and J are TRBV19 and TRBJ2-5; D unclear. This receptor was taken from a middle-aged woman with Graves' ophthalmopathy. The sequenced material came from blood. The CDR3 here is CASSILGSDETQYF. As DNA, the CDR3 is TGTGCCAGTAGTATATTGGGTTCTGATGAGACCCAGTACTTC.